The sequence of this T cell receptor delta chain was determined in a study of γδ T cells in repeated Plasmodium falciparum infection. TCRdb reanalysed the multiplex PCR reads with CATT. This repertoire shows over 90,000 delta-chain clones, 0.85% to 1% found once; its top ten account for 9.6%. This clone was counted a few times. TCRdb assigns this DNA the protein of a much larger clone, which departs from its translation at residue 17; this likely reflects a read error, and the protein shown comes from translating the DNA. The receptor was derived from a pool of human donors (malaria-infected and uninfected, not separated). Material: gamma-delta T cells from blood.

CDR3 sequence (DNA): TGTGCCTGTTGGCATCCTACGTCTTCTAGGTCTACTGGGGGATATTTTGCCGATAAACTCATCTTT. It codes for CACWHPTSSRSTGGYFADKLIF. This chain connects TRDV2 to TRDJ1; 11 bases match TRDD3. Because TCRdb records no J gene, it was assigned here through a match of the DNA to germline. The germline V gene has CDR1 GEAIGNYY and CDR2 EKD. The CDR3 runs 22 residues. The V and J ends lost 6 bases and 3 bases, in that order; junction bases with no gene match: 29.